The 9 T cell receptor beta chains in this list originate from one sample, sequenced in a study of T cells in Graves' hyperthyroidism and ophthalmopathy. The source material, RNA transcripts, was used to amplify TCR beta CDR3 regions. The HTBI primer set served for first-round RT-PCR of the TCR CDR3. TCRdb re-called the multiplex PCR reads through MiXCR, storing one row per CDR3 protein. Among fewer than 200,000 distinct CDR3 sequences listed, over 8% were seen once. Sequencing was performed on blood. These receptors all come from a woman aged 18-29 years with Graves' hyperthyroidism that later progressed to Graves' ophthalmopathy.

V gene TRBV6-1 combines with J gene TRBJ2-6; 8 bases align to TRBD1. The CDR3 contains 15 residues. V was clipped by 6 bases and J by 3 bases; unmatched bases: 4. The germline CDR1 and CDR2 sequences are MNHNS and SASEGT. The CDR3 coding sequence is TGTGCCAGCAGGCAGGGGGCTTATGGGGCCAACGTCCTGACTTTC. Residues: CASRQGAYGANVLTF.

This clonotype was detected ten times or more. The chain uses TRBV7-2 and TRBJ2-7, with D perhaps TRBD2 (5 bases). The CDR3 runs to 14 residues. Germline lookup yields CDR1 SGHTA and CDR2 FQGNSA. V lost 6 bases and J 5 bases, leaving 17 bases between the germline ends. The CDR3 nucleotides read TGTGCCAGCAGTCAGAGGGTCCTATGGAACGAGCAGTACTTC. As protein: CASSQRVLWNEQYF.

This clonotype was detected ten times or more. V gene TRBV11-1 combines with J gene TRBJ1-2; tentatively, D is TRBD1 (6 bases). Germline V gene sequence: CDR1 SGHAT, CDR2 FQDESV (reference sequence). V was trimmed by 5 bases and J by 0 bases, leaving 19 bases between them. CDR3 length equals 17 residues. The CDR3 DNA reads as TGTGCCAGCAGCCCCGGGGGCGCGTCGATCCCTAACTATGGCTACACCTTC. This encodes CASSPGGASIPNYGYTF.

The chain is built from TRBV9 and TRBJ2-2; 11 positions agree with TRBD1. J gave up 4 bases and V 2 bases, and 4 bases lay outside the gene matches. This CDR3 region has 16 residues. CDR1 and CDR2 from the germline V gene are SGDLS and YYNGEE. In DNA form, the CDR3 reads TGTGCCAGCAGCGTCGCCGGGACAGGGGGCACCGGGGAGCTGTTTTTT. Protein: CASSVAGTGGTGELFF.

This clonotype was detected only a few times. The chain carries TRBV20-1 and TRBJ2-5, with 10 bases aligning to TRBD1. CDR3 size: 14 residues. Germline CDR1 reads DFQATT; CDR2 reads SNEGSKA (reference sequence). With V trimmed by 5 bases and J by 13 bases, 16 bases remained unmatched. CDR3 residues: CSALNPGQGSHPYF. The DNA of the CDR3 is TGCAGTGCTTTAAACCCGGGACAGGGGTCTCATCCGTACTTC.

This clonotype was seen many times. The chain employs TRBV2 and TRBJ1-1, with D hard to call. V was pared by 2 bases and J by 3 bases, with 13 bases between. CDR3 length equals 15 residues. Germline V gives CDR1 SNHLY, CDR2 FYNNEI. CDR3 residues: CASSEWRTWDTEAFF. The CDR3 nucleotides read TGTGCCAGCAGTGAATGGAGGACTTGGGACACTGAAGCTTTCTTT.

The CDR3 sequence is CASSLWTSRSKGYEQYF. The CDR3 DNA follows: TGTGCCAGCAGCTTGTGGACTAGCCGGAGTAAGGGGTACGAGCAGTACTTC. V and J are TRBV5-6 and TRBJ2-7; 8 bases match TRBD2. J was trimmed by 4 bases and V by 1 base; bases with no gene match: 13. The CDR3 has 17 amino acids. CDR1 is SGHDT, CDR2 YYEEEE, per germline.

The genes are TRBV7-3 and TRBJ2-1; TRBD2 aligns across 9 bases. Losses at the gene ends were 2 bases for V and 8 bases for J; bases not matched to a gene: 10. The CDR3 has 16 residues. Germline CDR1 reads SGHTA; CDR2 reads FQGTGA. The CDR3 sequence is CASSLSAGGISDEQFF. The CDR3 coding sequence is TGTGCCAGCAGCTTATCAGCGGGGGGCATTTCGGATGAGCAGTTCTTC.

In this sample, this clonotype turned up many times. The chain joins TRBV20-1 to TRBJ2-1; 15 bases are a match to TRBD2. There are 19 residues in the CDR3. CDR1 and CDR2 (germline): DFQATT, SNEGSKA (reference sequence). Trimming at V came to 3 bases and at J to 4 bases, leaving 13 bases not matched to a gene. CDR3 sequence reads: CSARMFGLAGGLSYNEQFF. The CDR3 DNA is TGCAGTGCTAGGATGTTCGGACTAGCGGGGGGGCTCTCTTACAATGAGCAGTTCTTC.